Below are 30 T cell receptor beta chains sequenced from a single sample in a study of beta chain features in type 1 diabetes. No antigens are known for them. General study points: In all four CD4+ subsets, TCRB CDR3 length was significantly, moderately reduced in type 1 diabetes.

Expressed TCRB transcripts got sequenced, as all isolated RNA was reverse transcribed. Some clones are missing from TCRdb's copy, which holds only in-frame ones; the method was immunoSEQ multiplex PCR. In the table there are some 160,000 clones, around 8.3% of which are singletons. The sample taken for sequencing was central memory CD4+ T cells from blood. The receptors stem from a woman aged 18-29 years with type 1 diabetes.

The chain carries TRBV28 and TRBJ2-7; TRBD2 agrees at 7 bases. With 7 bases clipped from V and 3 bases from J, the junction kept 9 bases outside the gene matches. CDR3 length equals 14 residues. The germline V gene encodes CDR1 MDHEN and CDR2 SYDVKM. The CDR3 loop is CASKGAGPHYEQYF. DNA for the CDR3: TGTGCCAGCAAAGGAGCGGGACCTCACTACGAGCAGTACTTC.

V usage is TRBV7-9 and J usage is TRBJ2-1; the D gene is possibly TRBD2 (6 bases). The CDR3 spans 14 residues. The germline V gene has CDR1 SEHNR and CDR2 FQNEAQ (reference sequence). Trimming left V 1 base short and J 8 bases short, with 12 bases between. In nucleotides, the CDR3 is TGTGCCAGCAGCTTAGGCGCGGGGACGCATGAGCAGTTCTTC. Encoded protein: CASSLGAGTHEQFF.

The chain couples TRBV16 to TRBJ1-1; no reliable D call. The CDR3 loop spans 15 amino acids. Trimming took off 7 bases at V and 1 base at J, with 16 bases between the two ends. Germline V lookup: CDR1 KGHSY, CDR2 FQNENV. CDR3 amino acids: CASTPRGDPNTEAFF. The DNA of the CDR3 is TGTGCCAGCACCCCGCGCGGGGATCCGAACACTGAAGCTTTCTTT. Filled out from reference TRBV16 and TRBJ1-1, the complete variable domain reads GEEVAQTPKHLVRGEGQKAKLYCAPIKGHSYVFWYQQVLKNEFKFLISFQNENVFDETGMPKERFSAKCLPNSPCSLEIQATKLEDSAVYFCASTPRGDPNTEAFFGQGTRLTVV.

This clone has a handful of counts. This chain joins TRBV28 and TRBJ1-5; D is ambiguous. CDR3 length equals 14 residues. Germline V gene data show CDR1 as MDHEN and CDR2 as SYDVKM. Trimming shortened V by 3 bases and J by 6 bases, and 12 bases separated the two germline ends. The CDR3 protein is CASSFAGSSQPQHF. The DNA of the CDR3 is TGTGCCAGCAGTTTCGCGGGGTCTTCTCAGCCCCAGCATTTT. The entire variable domain, with the rest obtained from reference TRBV28 and TRBJ1-5, is as follows: DVKVTQSSRYLVKRTGEKVFLECVQDMDHENMFWYRQDPGLGLRLIYFSYDVKMKEKGDIPEGYSVSREKKERFSLILESASTNQTSMYLCASSFAGSSQPQHFGDGTRLSIL.

The rearrangement joins TRBV7-2 to TRBJ2-5, with D possibly being TRBD2 (6 bases). The CDR3 sequence is 15 residues long. Trimming removed 7 bases from V and 4 bases from J, with 19 bases in between. Germline CDR1 is SGHTA and CDR2 is FQGNSA. This CDR3 is CASTPRMGGGETQYF. In nucleotides, the CDR3 is TGTGCCAGCACCCCCCGGATGGGAGGTGGAGAGACCCAGTACTTC.

This clone was picked up many times. V and J are TRBV18 and TRBJ2-3; the match to TRBD1 covers 7 bases. CDR3 length: 17 residues. The germline gives CDR1 KGHSH, CDR2 LQKENI. V dropped 6 bases and J dropped 2; count of bases not matched to a gene: 14. The CDR3 reads CASSASYGTAVTDTQYF. The CDR3 bases are TGTGCCAGCTCTGCCTCTTACGGGACAGCAGTCACAGATACGCAGTATTTT.

V and J are TRBV5-6 and TRBJ2-4; D is perhaps TRBD2 (6 bases). The V end lost 0 bases, the J end lost 8 bases, and 12 bases lay between the germline ends. CDR1 SGHDT and CDR2 YYEEEE come from the germline V gene. This CDR3 has 14 residues. CDR3 amino acids: CASSLERVGDIQYF. The CDR3 DNA reads TGTGCCAGCAGCTTGGAGCGGGTAGGAGACATTCAGTACTTC.

In its sample, this clone was seen many times. The J gene is TRBJ2-5, the V gene TRBV5-1; TRBD2 agrees at 12 bases. The CDR3 sequence is 14 residues long. The V gene's germline CDR1 is SGHRS and CDR2 YFSETQ. The ends lost 4 bases at V and 5 bases at J; junction bases unmatched: 3. The CDR3 DNA reads TGCGCCAGCAGCGTCCTAGCGGGAGGGGAGACCCAGTACTTC. Amino acids: CASSVLAGGETQYF. The entire variable domain, with the rest obtained from reference TRBV5-1 and TRBJ2-5, is as follows: KAGVTQTPRYLIKTRGQQVTLSCSPISGHRSVSWYQQTPGQGLQFLFEYFSETQRNKGNFPGRFSGRQFSNSRSEMNVSTLELGDSALYLCASSVLAGGETQYFGPGTRLLVL.

The gene calls are TRBV11-2 and TRBJ1-1; D remains unclear. The CDR3 is 15 residues long. In germline, CDR1 is SGHAT, CDR2 FQNNGV. V gave up 0 bases and J gave up 1 base, with 9 bases separating them. Written as DNA, the CDR3 is TGTGCCAGCAGCTTAGAACGAGGGAGGAACACTGAAGCTTTCTTT. Its protein is CASSLERGRNTEAFF. Supplemented by reference TRBV11-2 and TRBJ1-1, the full variable domain reads EAGVAQSPRYKIIEKRQSVAFWCNPISGHATLYWYQQILGQGPKLLIQFQNNGVVDDSQLPKDRFSAERLKGVDSTLKIQPAKLEDSAVYLCASSLERGRNTEAFFGQGTRLTVV.

The chain combines TRBV28 with TRBJ1-2; TRBD1 aligns across 7 bases. The germline V gene has CDR1 MDHEN and CDR2 SYDVKM. The CDR3 extends over 14 amino acids. V shed 3 bases, J shed 9 bases, and the junction held 10 bases outside the gene matches. In DNA form, the CDR3 reads TGTGCCAGCAGTTTCGGGGGACAGTTTAATAGCTACACCTTC. Residues: CASSFGGQFNSYTF.

This clone was seen more than once but under ten times. V is TRBV7-9 and J is TRBJ2-5, with a weak D call TRBD2 (6 bases). V lost 2 bases, J lost 5 bases, and 15 bases lay in between. Germline values: CDR1 SEHNR, CDR2 FQNEAQ (reference sequence). The CDR3 is made up of 15 amino acids. CDR3: CASSLRAGLRETQYF. In nucleotides, the CDR3 is TGTGCCAGCAGCTTACGGGCGGGGCTGCGGGAGACCCAGTACTTC.

In its sample, this clone was seen many times. The rearrangement uses TRBV7-2 and TRBJ2-1; 7 bases map to TRBD2. V trimming: 3 bases; J trimming: 12 bases; junction bases outside the gene matches: 5. Germline CDR1 and CDR2: SGHTA and FQGNSA. The CDR3 covers 12 residues. In DNA, the CDR3 is TGTGCCAGCAGCTTCAGGTCGGGGGGGCAGTTCTTC. Translating gives CASSFRSGGQFF. The full variable domain, in which reference TRBV7-2 and TRBJ2-1 provide the parts outside the CDR3, is GAGVSQSPSNKVTEKGKDVELRCDPISGHTALYWYRQSLGQGLEFLIYFQGNSAPDKSGLPSDRFSAERTGGSVSTLTIQRTQQEDSAVYLCASSFRSGGQFFGPGTRLTVL.

The chain couples TRBV6-5 to TRBJ1-5; TRBD1 is a possible D gene (5 bases). The ends were cut back, 7 bases at V and 3 bases at J, with 10 bases in the middle. The CDR3 consists of 13 residues. Germline loops: CDR1 MNHEY, CDR2 SVGAGI. The CDR3 sequence is CASKRQHNQPQHF. CDR3 nucleotides: TGTGCCAGCAAACGACAGCACAATCAGCCCCAGCATTTT.

This clone was seen more than once but under ten times. V gene TRBV7-2 combines with J gene TRBJ2-5, with a weak D call TRBD1 (5 bases). The CDR3 length is 14 residues. Trimming cost V 3 bases and J 5 bases, with 13 bases left between them. Germline values: CDR1 SGHTA, CDR2 FQGNSA. CDR3 nucleotides: TGTGCCAGCAGCTTTCAGGGTCGAAGGGAGACCCAGTACTTC. Translating it yields CASSFQGRRETQYF.

The rearrangement links TRBV30 to TRBJ2-3; 8 nucleotides match TRBD2. Germline trimming cut 4 bases from V and 6 bases from J; bases unmatched to any gene: 3. There are 12 residues in the CDR3. Germline CDR1 reads GTSNPN; CDR2 reads SVGIG (reference sequence). The CDR3 DNA reads TGTGCCTGGACGGGGGGGGGCGATACGCAGTATTTT. It codes for CAWTGGGDTQYF.

This sequence joins TRBV7-9 and TRBJ1-4, with TRBD1 as a possible D gene (5 bases). V lost 3 bases to trimming and J lost 8 bases, with 13 bases between them. The CDR3 is 14 amino acids. The germline CDR1 and CDR2 sequences are SEHNR and FQNEAQ (reference sequence). The CDR3 spells CASSFGQGEEKLFF. In DNA, the CDR3 is TGTGCCAGCAGCTTTGGGCAGGGTGAGGAAAAACTGTTTTTT.

This clone came up a few times. The genes are TRBV18 and TRBJ2-1; D remains unclear. CDR3 size: 15 residues. CDR1 is KGHSH and CDR2 is LQKENI in the germline V gene. V lost 2 bases and J 5 bases, leaving 13 bases between the germline ends. CDR3 sequence (DNA): TGTGCCAGCTCACCAATGAGGCAGTCCAACAATGAGCAGTTCTTC. This encodes CASSPMRQSNNEQFF.

The chain links TRBV10-3 to TRBJ2-3, with TRBD2 matching over 8 bases. Germline V lookup: CDR1 ENHRY, CDR2 SYGVKD. With 11 bases clipped from V and 4 bases from J, the junction kept 11 bases outside the gene matches. CDR3 size: 14 residues. This chain's CDR3 is CASTGGPEADTQYF. CDR3 DNA: TGTGCCTCCACGGGAGGGCCGGAGGCAGATACGCAGTATTTT.

Note on this clone: Within the sample, other DNA sequences also encode this same CDR3. The V and J genes are TRBV2 and TRBJ1-2; TRBD1 agrees at 7 bases. The CDR3 length is 13 residues. Trimming cost V 6 bases and J 2 bases; bases outside gene matches: 3. Germline V gene lookup returns CDR1 SNHLY and CDR2 FYNNEI. The CDR3 loop is CASRGDRNYGYTF. The CDR3 nucleotides read TGTGCCAGCAGGGGGGACAGAAACTATGGCTACACCTTC. The full variable domain, with the rest looked up from reference TRBV2 and TRBJ1-2, is EPEVTQTPSHQVTQMGQEVILRCVPISNHLYFYWYRQILGQKVEFLVSFYNNEISEKSEIFDDQFSVERPDGSNFTLKIRSTKLEDSAMYFCASRGDRNYGYTFGSGTRLTVV.

There are a few counts of this clone. V is TRBV27 and J is TRBJ1-2; D is possibly TRBD1 (5 bases). Trimming stripped 5 bases from V and 11 bases from J, with 18 bases between. This CDR3 spans 13 amino acids. Looked up from germline, CDR1 is MNHEY and CDR2 is SMNVEV (reference sequence). In DNA, the CDR3 is TGTGCCAGCAGTCTCGGAGACAGTGGATCATACACCTTC. This gives the protein CASSLGDSGSYTF.

This clone has only a few counts. J is TRBJ2-7 and V is TRBV25-1, with 9 nucleotides matching TRBD2. V lost 1 base, J lost 6 bases, and 7 bases stayed unmatched. CDR1 is MGHDK and CDR2 is SYGVNS in the germline V gene. CDR3 length equals 15 residues. The CDR3: CASSEWVAGVSEQYF. The CDR3 DNA is TGTGCCAGCAGTGAATGGGTAGCGGGAGTCTCCGAGCAGTACTTC.

The chain has TRBV11-3 and TRBJ2-3, with D hard to call. This CDR3 spans 12 amino acids. The germline V and J ends were trimmed by 0 bases and 8 bases, with 6 bases remaining between them. CDR1 is SGHNT and CDR2 is YENEEA in the germline V gene. CDR3 amino acids: CASSLDLTTQYF. In nucleotides, the CDR3 is TGTGCCAGCAGCTTAGATCTAACTACGCAGTATTTT.

This chain connects TRBV29-1 to TRBJ2-5; 7 bases agree with TRBD2. The CDR3 runs to 12 residues. V trimming: 7 bases; J trimming: 2 bases; junction bases outside the gene matches: 4. Germline V CDR1 and CDR2: SQVTM, ANQGSEA. The CDR3 nucleotides are TGCAGCGCCGGGGGGAAACAAGAGACCCAGTACTTC. Translating it yields CSAGGKQETQYF.

This clone came up a few times. The genes are TRBV28 and TRBJ1-1; possible D gene TRBD1, 5 bases. V was cut by 5 bases and J by 0 bases, with 13 bases left in between. Germline V gene data show CDR1 as MDHEN and CDR2 as SYDVKM. CDR3 length: 15 amino acids. This CDR3 is CASSPGDYMNTEAFF. Here the CDR3 DNA reads TGTGCCAGCAGTCCGGGGGACTATATGAACACTGAAGCTTTCTTT.

This clone was seen only a few times. CDR3 sequence reads: CAQDLRGYGYTF. CDR3 sequence (DNA): TGTGCCCAAGACCTCAGGGGCTATGGCTACACCTTC. The chain joins TRBV2 to TRBJ1-2, with TRBD1 as a possible D gene (6 bases). CDR1 and CDR2 from the germline V gene are SNHLY and FYNNEI. Trimming pared 11 bases from V and 4 bases from J, leaving 14 bases between. The CDR3 totals 12 residues.

The chain couples TRBV19 to TRBJ2-3, with TRBD2 as a possible D gene (5 bases). The CDR3 is 13 residues long. Germline CDR1 reads LNHDA; CDR2 reads SQIVND (reference sequence). Trimming cost V 10 bases and J 0 bases, with 11 bases left between them. This CDR3 reads CAISPGSTDTQYF. CDR3 nucleotides: TGTGCCATAAGCCCGGGAAGCACAGATACGCAGTATTTT.

The rearrangement links TRBV4-3 to TRBJ2-5; D uncertain. CDR1 is LGHNA, CDR2 YSLEER, per germline. The CDR3 is made up of 14 amino acids. With 4 bases removed from V and 3 bases from J, the gap between germline ends came to 12 bases. The DNA for the CDR3 is TGCGCCAGCAGCCTAAGTGGCAGGAAAGAGACCCAGTACTTC. Protein: CASSLSGRKETQYF.

The chain links TRBV18 to TRBJ2-1, with a weak D call TRBD2 (6 bases). The V gene's germline CDR1 is KGHSH and CDR2 LQKENI. Trimming removed 3 bases at V and 10 bases at J, with 10 bases between. The CDR3 sequence is 12 residues long. The CDR3 protein is CASSPYLAEQFF. The CDR3 DNA reads TGTGCCAGCTCACCGTATCTAGCGGAGCAGTTCTTC.

This chain connects TRBV9 to TRBJ2-1; D perhaps matches TRBD2 (5 bases). The CDR3 is 16 residues long. Germline assignment: CDR1 SGDLS and CDR2 YYNGEE. V lost 4 bases and J lost 0, with 14 bases in between. This chain's CDR3 is CASSPRSGSSYNEQFF. The CDR3 DNA reads as TGTGCCAGCAGCCCCCGGAGCGGAAGCTCCTACAATGAGCAGTTCTTC.

The chain uses TRBV11-2 and TRBJ2-7; D remains unclear. V was pared by 3 bases and J by 11 bases, with 11 bases between. Germline assignment: CDR1 SGHAT and CDR2 FQNNGV. The CDR3 is made up of 11 amino acids. The CDR3 nucleotides read TGTGCCAGCAGCTTCGTGTCGGTGAAGTACTTC. This translates into CASSFVSVKYF.